A single sample is the source of the 20 T cell receptor beta chains below, sequenced in a study of neurological immune-mediated disorders. TCRdb called the 5' RACE reads again in MiXCR, with one record for every CDR3 protein. The sample carries 25,000 to 30,000 distinct CDR3 sequences, about 6.2% recorded once. The sample consisted of PBMCs. The receptors were gathered from a woman between 45 and 65 years old in good health.

Here the CDR3 DNA reads TGTGCCAGCCGGGGCACGCGGGGCGCCCCCGGGGAGCTGTTTTTT. It is translated as CASRGTRGAPGELFF. The chain employs TRBV19 and TRBJ2-2, with a possible D match to TRBD2 (6 bases). There are 15 residues in the CDR3. Per the germline V gene, CDR1 is LNHDA and CDR2 is SQIVND (reference sequence). The V end was cut by 9 bases, the J end by 6 bases, with 20 bases between.

At least ten counts were recorded for this clonotype. V and J are TRBV4-2 and TRBJ2-7, with D unresolved. There are 16 residues in the CDR3. Germline assignment: CDR1 LGHNA and CDR2 YNFKEQ. V lost 0 bases and J 0 bases, leaving 12 bases between the germline ends. Here the CDR3 reads CASSQDASLTSYEQYF. The CDR3 DNA reads TGTGCCAGCAGCCAAGATGCTAGTCTGACCTCCTACGAGCAGTACTTC.

This clonotype has a single count. The gene calls are TRBV10-2 and TRBJ1-6; no firm D call. With 2 bases removed from V and 5 bases from J, the gap between germline ends came to 7 bases. Germline CDR1 and CDR2: WSHSY and SAAADI. The CDR3 loop spans 14 amino acids. The CDR3 reads CASSEIDNNSPLHF. The DNA for the CDR3 is TGCGCCAGCAGTGAGATAGACAATAATTCACCCCTCCACTTT.

At least ten counts were recorded for this clonotype. The chain carries TRBV12-3 or TRBV12-4 and TRBJ1-4, with D possibly matching TRBD1 (5 bases). The CDR3 consists of 14 residues. Trimming removed 6 bases from V and 4 bases from J, with 12 bases in between. The CDR3 region is CASRWGRSNEKLFF. DNA for the CDR3: TGTGCCAGCAGATGGGGACGTAGTAATGAAAAACTGTTTTTT.

This clonotype was detected ten times or more. For the CDR3, the DNA is TGCAGTGCTAGAGAGGTCGGCAGGGGTACTGAAGCTTTCTTT. It yields the protein CSAREVGRGTEAFF. V usage is TRBV20-1 and J usage is TRBJ1-1; tentatively, D is TRBD1 (6 bases). The CDR3 extends over 14 amino acids. The germline V gene has CDR1 DFQATT and CDR2 SNEGSKA (reference sequence). The V end lost 0 bases, the J end lost 5 bases, and 13 bases lay between the germline ends.

This clonotype rates as medium-sized (0.01 to 0.1%). The CDR3 is CSASRGNTIYF. CDR3 bases: TGCAGTGCTAGTAGGGGGAACACCATATATTTT. V gene TRBV20-1 combines with J gene TRBJ1-3; maybe TRBD1 (6 bases). Germline V CDR1 and CDR2: DFQATT, SNEGSKA (reference sequence). Trimming took 3 bases from V and 7 from J, leaving 7 bases between them. This CDR3 is built from 11 residues.

This clonotype was counted ten times or more. The CDR3 is CASSQVPLAPELFF. The CDR3 coding sequence is TGTGCCAGCAGCCAAGTCCCCCTGGCTCCGGAGCTGTTTTTT. This chain joins TRBV4-2 and TRBJ2-2, with unresolved D. V shed 1 base and J shed 10 bases, with 13 bases lying between them. Looked up from germline, CDR1 is LGHNA and CDR2 is YNFKEQ. There are 14 residues in the CDR3.

This clonotype occurred many times. The chain combines TRBV5-1 with TRBJ2-7; no firm D call. V was clipped by 3 bases and J by 0 bases, with 13 bases between them. CDR1 and CDR2 from the germline V gene are SGHRS and YFSETQ. The CDR3 is 15 amino acids. The DNA of the CDR3 is TGCGCCAGCAGCTCCGGGCCACTCGCCTCCTACGAGCAGTACTTC. It yields the protein CASSSGPLASYEQYF. The complete variable domain, with remaining parts taken from reference TRBV5-1 and TRBJ2-7, reads KAGVTQTPRYLIKTRGQQVTLSCSPISGHRSVSWYQQTPGQGLQFLFEYFSETQRNKGNFPGRFSGRQFSNSRSEMNVSTLELGDSALYLCASSSGPLASYEQYFGPGTRLTVT.

This rearrangement joins TRBV7-9 to TRBJ2-7; D may be TRBD1 (5 bases). The length of the CDR3 is 13 residues. The V end was cut by 3 bases, the J end by 1 base, with 7 bases between. The V gene's germline CDR1 is SEHNR and CDR2 FQNEAQ (reference sequence). The CDR3 bases are TGTGCCAGCAGCTTCTACAGGTCCTACGAGCAGTACTTC. Amino acid sequence: CASSFYRSYEQYF.

The rearrangement joins TRBV28 to TRBJ2-7; TRBD1 agrees at 8 bases. The germline gives CDR1 MDHEN, CDR2 SYDVKM. V gave up 2 bases and J gave up 3 bases; unmatched junction bases: 6. The CDR3 is made up of 15 amino acids. CDR3 loop: CASSLIGTGNYEQYF. The CDR3 DNA sequence: TGTGCCAGCAGTTTAATCGGGACAGGAAACTACGAGCAGTACTTC.

This clonotype was seen ten or more times. The CDR3, as DNA: TGCAGCGTTGCCGGAGCGGGAGGGCCCTACGAGCAGTACTTC. It is translated as CSVAGAGGPYEQYF. The rearrangement joins TRBV29-1 to TRBJ2-7, with 10 nucleotides matching TRBD2. Germline assignment: CDR1 SQVTM and CDR2 ANQGSEA. The CDR3 sequence is 14 residues long. V lost 4 bases, J lost 2 bases, and 5 bases stayed unmatched.

This clonotype was picked up many times. V and J are TRBV28 and TRBJ2-6; tentatively, D is TRBD1 (7 bases). CDR1 and CDR2 from the germline V gene are MDHEN and SYDVKM. V was trimmed by 5 bases and J by 2 bases, leaving 16 bases between them. The CDR3 is 17 amino acids. The CDR3 DNA is TGTGCCAGCAGTCAAAGACAGGGACTCGCTGGGGCCAACGTCCTGACTTTC. Amino acids: CASSQRQGLAGANVLTF.

This clonotype was seen repeatedly, ten times or more. V is TRBV28 and J is TRBJ1-6, with a tentative D call TRBD1 (5 bases). The CDR3 totals 17 residues. V dropped 4 bases and J dropped 2 bases, with 15 bases sitting between them. Per germline, CDR1 MDHEN and CDR2 SYDVKM. This CDR3 is CASSSHDSQAYNSPLHF. DNA of the CDR3: TGTGCCAGCAGTTCCCATGACAGCCAGGCCTATAATTCACCCCTCCACTTT.

This clonotype appeared many times. The chain uses TRBV20-1 and TRBJ1-1; D unresolved. This CDR3 comprises 13 residues. The ends were cut back, 1 base at V and 2 bases at J, with 8 bases in the middle. CDR1 is DFQATT and CDR2 is SNEGSKA in the germline V gene (reference sequence). CDR3: CSARVSENTEAFF. The DNA of the CDR3 is TGCAGTGCTAGAGTCTCGGAAAACACTGAAGCTTTCTTT.

This clonotype was seen many times. The rearrangement uses TRBV6-2 or TRBV6-3 and TRBJ1-2; D perhaps matches TRBD1 (5 bases). Germline-derived CDR1 and CDR2 are MNHEY and SVGEGT. CDR3 length: 14 amino acids. V lost 5 bases and J 4 bases, leaving 14 bases between the germline ends. The CDR3 nucleotides are TGTGCCAGCAGTCCTCATGGGGGATCCTATGGCTACACCTTC. It codes for CASSPHGGSYGYTF.

This clonotype was observed a handful of times. The chain recombines TRBV14 with TRBJ2-7, with D unresolved. The CDR3 contains 14 residues. Trimming stripped 3 bases from V and 3 bases from J, with 12 bases between. CDR1 is SGHDN and CDR2 is FVKESK in the germline V gene. The DNA for the CDR3 is TGTGCCAGCAGCCACGGCAGTCTATTCTACGAGCAGTACTTC. This translates into CASSHGSLFYEQYF.

This clonotype was detected ten times or more. This sequence joins TRBV6-1 and TRBJ2-1; D gene unclear. V lost 2 bases and J lost 2, with 7 bases in between. The CDR3 has 14 residues. The V gene's germline CDR1 is MNHNS and CDR2 SASEGT. The CDR3, as DNA: TGTGCCAGCAGTGAAATGCTGCCCTACAATGAGCAGTTCTTC. Translated, it gives CASSEMLPYNEQFF.

This clonotype was seen repeatedly, ten times or more. The chain joins TRBV7-8 to TRBJ2-6, with D uncertain. This CDR3 has 16 residues. Germline V gives CDR1 SGHVS, CDR2 FQNEAQ. V was cut by 2 bases and J by 4 bases, with 12 bases left in between. CDR3 coding DNA: TGTGCCAGCAGCTTACAAGGGCGAGCAGGGGCCAACGTCCTGACTTTC. Its protein product is CASSLQGRAGANVLTF.

Many counts were recorded for this clonotype. The J gene is TRBJ2-1, the V gene TRBV2; TRBD1 matches at 7 bases. Per germline, CDR1 SNHLY and CDR2 FYNNEI. The CDR3 has 14 residues. Trimming cost V 6 bases and J 5 bases; bases outside gene matches: 7. CDR3 region: CASSLGTVNNEQFF. The CDR3 nucleotides are TGTGCCAGCAGCCTCGGGACAGTTAACAATGAGCAGTTCTTC.

This clonotype was recorded at least ten times. The V call is TRBV7-7, the J call TRBJ1-2; D is perhaps TRBD1 (6 bases). The length of the CDR3 is 13 residues. Germline-derived CDR1 and CDR2 are SSHAT and FNYEAQ (reference sequence). Trimming took 8 bases from V and 4 from J, leaving 14 bases between them. DNA of the CDR3: TGTGCCAGCGCCGAGGAGGGGGGCTATGGCTACACCTTC. Translation gives CASAEEGGYGYTF.